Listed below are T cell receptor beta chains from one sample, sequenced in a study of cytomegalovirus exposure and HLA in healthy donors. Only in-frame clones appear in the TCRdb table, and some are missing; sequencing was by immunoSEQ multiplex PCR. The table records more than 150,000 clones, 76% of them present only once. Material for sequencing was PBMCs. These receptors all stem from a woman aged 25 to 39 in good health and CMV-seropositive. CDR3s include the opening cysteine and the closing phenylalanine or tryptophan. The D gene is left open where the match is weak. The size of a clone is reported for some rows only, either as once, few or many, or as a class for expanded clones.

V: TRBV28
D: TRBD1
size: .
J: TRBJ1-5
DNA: TGTGCCAGCATTACAGACAGGGACAATCAGCCCCAGCATTTT
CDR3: CASITDRDNQPQHF

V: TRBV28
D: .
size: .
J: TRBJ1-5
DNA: TGTGCCAGCAGTTTACAAGGAAGGAGGCAGCAGCCCCAGCATTTT
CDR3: CASSLQGRRQQPQHF

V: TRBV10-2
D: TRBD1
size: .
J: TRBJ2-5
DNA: TGCGCCAGCAGAGACTGGGACAGGGGACCACAAGAGACCCAGTACTTC
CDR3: CASRDWDRGPQETQYF

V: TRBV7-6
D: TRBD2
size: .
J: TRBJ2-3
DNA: TGTGCCAGCAGCTTAGGGGGACTAGTGCAGTATTTT
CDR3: CASSLGGLVQYF

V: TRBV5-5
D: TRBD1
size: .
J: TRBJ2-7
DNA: TGTGCCAGCAGCTCGGACCCTAGGACAGGAGCCGCAGGCGAGCAGTACTTC
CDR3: CASSSDPRTGAAGEQYF

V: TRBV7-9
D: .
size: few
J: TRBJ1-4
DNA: TGTGCCAGCAGCTTAGGTAACAGTCCTAATGAAAAACTGTTTTTT
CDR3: CASSLGNSPNEKLFF

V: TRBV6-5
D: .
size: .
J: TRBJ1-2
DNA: TGTGCCAGCAGTTACAGGGGTGGCTACACCTTC
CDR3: CASSYRGGYTF

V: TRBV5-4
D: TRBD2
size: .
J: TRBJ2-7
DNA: TGTGCCAGCAGCTCTCCCGAGGGGACTAGCTCCTACGAGCAGTACTTC
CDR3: CASSSPEGTSSYEQYF

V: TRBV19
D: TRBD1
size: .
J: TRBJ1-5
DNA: TGTGCCAGTGGACAGGGACGGAATAGCAATCAGCCCCAGCATTTT
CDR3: CASGQGRNSNQPQHF

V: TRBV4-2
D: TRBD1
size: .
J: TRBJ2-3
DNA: TGTGCCAGCAGCCCGGGACAGGGACGGGAGGATACGCAGTATTTT
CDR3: CASSPGQGREDTQYF

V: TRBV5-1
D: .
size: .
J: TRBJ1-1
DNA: TGCGCCAGCAGCGTCGGACACAGGAACACTGAAGCTTTCTTT
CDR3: CASSVGHRNTEAFF

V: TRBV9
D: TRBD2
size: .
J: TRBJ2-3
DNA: TGTGCCAGCAGCGTAGATCTCACTAGCGGGGGCCGTACGCAGTATTTT
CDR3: CASSVDLTSGGRTQYF

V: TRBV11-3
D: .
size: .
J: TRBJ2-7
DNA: TGTGCCAGCAGCTTAGGTTACGGCTCCGGGGGCGAGCAGTACTTC
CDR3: CASSLGYGSGGEQYF

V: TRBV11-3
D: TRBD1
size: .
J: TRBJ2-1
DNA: TGTGCCAGCAGTTCCCGGGACAGCATTTACAATGAGCAGTTCTTC
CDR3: CASSSRDSIYNEQFF

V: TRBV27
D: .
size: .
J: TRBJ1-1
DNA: TGTGCCAGCAGTTTGGCAGGGTGGAACACTGAAGCTTTCTTT
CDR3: CASSLAGWNTEAFF

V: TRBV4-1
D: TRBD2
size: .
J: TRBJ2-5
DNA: TGCGCCAGCAGCCAAGAGTCGGGGACTAGCGGGGCGGAGGAGACCCAGTACTTC
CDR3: CASSQESGTSGAEETQYF

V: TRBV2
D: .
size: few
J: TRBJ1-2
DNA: TGTGCCAGCAGTGAAAAAGGGGGTGGCTACACCTTC
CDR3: CASSEKGGGYTF

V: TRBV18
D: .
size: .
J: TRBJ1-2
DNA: TGTGCCAGCTCACCCCCCGTGACATTGAGTGGCTACACCTTC
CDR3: CASSPPVTLSGYTF

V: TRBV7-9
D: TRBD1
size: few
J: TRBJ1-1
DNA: TGTGCCAGCAGCTTGGGGGACAGGGTGAACACTGAAGCTTTCTTT
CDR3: CASSLGDRVNTEAFF

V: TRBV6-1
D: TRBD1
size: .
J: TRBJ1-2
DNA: TGTGCCAGCAGTGGCCTCCAGCCCACAGGGGGTAACTATGGCTACACCTTC
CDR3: CASSGLQPTGGNYGYTF

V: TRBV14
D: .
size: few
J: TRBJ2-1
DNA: TGTGCCAGCAGCCAAGAACAACGGTCCTCCAGGGATGAGCAGTTCTTC
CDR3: CASSQEQRSSRDEQFF

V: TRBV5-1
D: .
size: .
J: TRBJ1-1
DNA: TGCGCCATCCCCACTGACACACAGGGAGTTGAAGCTTTCTTT
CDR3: CAIPTDTQGVEAFF

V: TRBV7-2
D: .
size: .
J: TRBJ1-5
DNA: TGTGCCAGCAGCTTCGACACCAATCAGCCCCAGCATTTT
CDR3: CASSFDTNQPQHF

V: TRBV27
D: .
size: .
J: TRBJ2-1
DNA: TGTGCCAGCAGTTTAGCCAGCTCCTACAATGAGCAGTTCTTC
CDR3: CASSLASSYNEQFF

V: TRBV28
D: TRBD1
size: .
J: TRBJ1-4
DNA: TGTGCCAGCAGTTTAGGACCGGGACAGGGAGGGGAAAAACTGTTTTTT
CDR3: CASSLGPGQGGEKLFF

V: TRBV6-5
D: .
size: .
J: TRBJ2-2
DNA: TGTGCCAGCAGTTACTCCCCTTTAACTAGCACCGGGGAGCTGTTTTTT
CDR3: CASSYSPLTSTGELFF

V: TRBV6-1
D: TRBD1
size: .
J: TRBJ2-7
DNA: TGTGCCAGCAGTGAAGCTGGGACAGGACCCGACGAGCAGTACTTC
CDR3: CASSEAGTGPDEQYF

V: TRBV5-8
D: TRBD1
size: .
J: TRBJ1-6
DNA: TGTGCCAGCAGTACCTACATCCCGGGACAGGGAGAATATAATTCACCCCTCCACTTT
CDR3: CASSTYIPGQGEYNSPLHF

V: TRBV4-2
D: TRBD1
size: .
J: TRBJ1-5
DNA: TGTGCCAGCAGCCAAGATAGCCAGGGGGATCAGCCCCAGCATTTT
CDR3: CASSQDSQGDQPQHF

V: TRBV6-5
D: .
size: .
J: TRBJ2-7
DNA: TGTGCCAGCAGTTACCGCCAAGGCCGGGACGAGCAGTACTTC
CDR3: CASSYRQGRDEQYF

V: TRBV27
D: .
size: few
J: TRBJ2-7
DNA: TGTGCCAGCAGTTCTAACAGGGTTCTAAACTACGAGCAGTACTTC
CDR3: CASSSNRVLNYEQYF

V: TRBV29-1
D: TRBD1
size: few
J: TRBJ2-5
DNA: TGCAGCGTTGACGTCGGACAGGGGGCAGAGACCCAGTACTTC
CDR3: CSVDVGQGAETQYF

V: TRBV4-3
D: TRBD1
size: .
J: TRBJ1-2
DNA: TGCGCCAGCAGCCAAGATAATAAATCCGGGCGTTGGGGGGACAGCGTTAACTATGGCTACACCTTC
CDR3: CASSQDNKSGRWGDSVNYGYTF

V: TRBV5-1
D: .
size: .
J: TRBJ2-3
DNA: TGCGCCAGCAGCTTGGCCTTGCTGGGGCTCGGAGATACGCAGTATTTT
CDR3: CASSLALLGLGDTQYF

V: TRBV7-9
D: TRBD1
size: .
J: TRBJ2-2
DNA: TGTGCCAGCAGCTTAGTTCCCGGGACAGAAAACACCGGGGAGCTGTTTTTT
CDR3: CASSLVPGTENTGELFF

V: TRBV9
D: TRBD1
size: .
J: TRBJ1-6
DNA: TGTGCCAGCGGACCCGGGACAGGGTATTCACCCCTCCACTTT
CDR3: CASGPGTGYSPLHF

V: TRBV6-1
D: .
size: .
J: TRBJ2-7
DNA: TGTGCCAGCAGTGGAGAGTTATACTCCGAGCAGTACTTC
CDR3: CASSGELYSEQYF